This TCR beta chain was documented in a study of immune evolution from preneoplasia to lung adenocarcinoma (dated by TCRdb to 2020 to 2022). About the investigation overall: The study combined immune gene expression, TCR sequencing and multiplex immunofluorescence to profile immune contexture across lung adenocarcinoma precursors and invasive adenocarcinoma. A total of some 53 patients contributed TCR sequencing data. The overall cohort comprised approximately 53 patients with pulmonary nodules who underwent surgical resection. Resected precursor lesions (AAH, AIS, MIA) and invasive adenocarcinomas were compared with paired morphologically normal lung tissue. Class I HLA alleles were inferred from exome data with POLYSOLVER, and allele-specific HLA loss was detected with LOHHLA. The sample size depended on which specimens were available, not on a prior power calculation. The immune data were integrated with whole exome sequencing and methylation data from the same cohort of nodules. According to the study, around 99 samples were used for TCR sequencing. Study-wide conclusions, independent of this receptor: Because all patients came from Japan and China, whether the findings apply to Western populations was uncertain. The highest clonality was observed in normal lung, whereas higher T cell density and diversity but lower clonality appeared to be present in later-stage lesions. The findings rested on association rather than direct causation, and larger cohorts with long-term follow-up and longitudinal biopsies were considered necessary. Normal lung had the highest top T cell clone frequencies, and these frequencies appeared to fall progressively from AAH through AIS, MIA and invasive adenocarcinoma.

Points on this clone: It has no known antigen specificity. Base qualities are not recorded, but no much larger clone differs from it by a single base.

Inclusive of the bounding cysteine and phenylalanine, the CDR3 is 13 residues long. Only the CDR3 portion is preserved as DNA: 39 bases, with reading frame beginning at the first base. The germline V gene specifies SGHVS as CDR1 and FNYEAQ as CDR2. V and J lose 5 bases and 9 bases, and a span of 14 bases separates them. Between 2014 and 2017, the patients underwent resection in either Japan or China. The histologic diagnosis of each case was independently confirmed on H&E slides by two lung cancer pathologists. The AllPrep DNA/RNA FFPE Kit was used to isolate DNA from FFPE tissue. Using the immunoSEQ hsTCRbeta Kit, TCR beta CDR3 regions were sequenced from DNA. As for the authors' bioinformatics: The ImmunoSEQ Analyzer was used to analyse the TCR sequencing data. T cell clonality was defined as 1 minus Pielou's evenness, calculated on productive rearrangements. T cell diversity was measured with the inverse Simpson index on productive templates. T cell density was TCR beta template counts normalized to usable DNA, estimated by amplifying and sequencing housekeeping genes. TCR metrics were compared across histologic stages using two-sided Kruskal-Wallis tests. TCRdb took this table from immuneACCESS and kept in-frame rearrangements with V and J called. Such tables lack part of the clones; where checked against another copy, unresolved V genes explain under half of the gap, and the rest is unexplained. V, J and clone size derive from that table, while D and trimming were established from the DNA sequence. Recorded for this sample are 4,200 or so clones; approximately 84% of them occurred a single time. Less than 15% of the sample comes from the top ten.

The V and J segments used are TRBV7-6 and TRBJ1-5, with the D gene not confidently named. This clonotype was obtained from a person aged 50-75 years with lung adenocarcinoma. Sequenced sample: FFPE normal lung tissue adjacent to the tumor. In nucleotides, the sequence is TGTGCCAGCAGCCCAGGATCAGGTCTGCCCCAGCATTTT. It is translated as CASSPGSGLPQHF.